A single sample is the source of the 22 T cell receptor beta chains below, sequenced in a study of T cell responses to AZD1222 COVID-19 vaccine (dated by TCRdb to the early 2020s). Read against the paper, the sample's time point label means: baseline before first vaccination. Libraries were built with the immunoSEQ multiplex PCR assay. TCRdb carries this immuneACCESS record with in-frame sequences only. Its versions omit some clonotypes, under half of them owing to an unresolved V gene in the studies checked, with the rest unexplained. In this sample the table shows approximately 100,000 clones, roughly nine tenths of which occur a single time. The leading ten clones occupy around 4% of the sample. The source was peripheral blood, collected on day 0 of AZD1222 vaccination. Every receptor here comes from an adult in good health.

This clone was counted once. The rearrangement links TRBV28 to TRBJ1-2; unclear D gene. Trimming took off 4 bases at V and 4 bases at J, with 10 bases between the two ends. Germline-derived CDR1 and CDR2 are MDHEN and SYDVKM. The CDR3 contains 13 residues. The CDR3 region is CASSSGKLYGYTF. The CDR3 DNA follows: TGTGCCAGCAGTTCGGGGAAACTCTATGGCTACACCTTC.

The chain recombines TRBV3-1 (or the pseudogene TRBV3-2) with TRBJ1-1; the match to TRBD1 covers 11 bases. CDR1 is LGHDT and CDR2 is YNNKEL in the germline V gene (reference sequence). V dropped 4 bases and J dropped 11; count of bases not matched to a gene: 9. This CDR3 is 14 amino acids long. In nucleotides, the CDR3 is TGTGCCAGCAGCCCCCATTCGGGACAGGGGGACGCTTTCTTT. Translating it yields CASSPHSGQGDAFF.

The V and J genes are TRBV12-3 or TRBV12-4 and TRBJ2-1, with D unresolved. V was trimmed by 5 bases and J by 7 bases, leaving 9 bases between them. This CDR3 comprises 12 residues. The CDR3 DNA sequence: TGTGCCAGCAGTGGGCTTTTTAATGAGCAGTTCTTC. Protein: CASSGLFNEQFF.

CDR3 nucleotides: TGTGCCAGCAGCCAGCTGACAGGCGGTCAAGGGCGTGCTTTCTTT. Translated, it gives CASSQLTGGQGRAFF. This sequence joins TRBV3-1 (or the pseudogene TRBV3-2) and TRBJ1-1; D possibly corresponds to TRBD1 (6 bases). Germline V gene lookup returns CDR1 LGHDT and CDR2 YNNKEL (reference sequence). CDR3 length: 15 residues. V was cut by 3 bases and J by 11 bases, with 22 bases left in between.

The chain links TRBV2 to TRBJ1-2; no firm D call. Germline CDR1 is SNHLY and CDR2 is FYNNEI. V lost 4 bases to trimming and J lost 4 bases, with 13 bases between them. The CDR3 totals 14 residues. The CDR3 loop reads CASSGSGQLYGYTF. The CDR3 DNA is TGTGCCAGCAGTGGCTCTGGGCAGCTCTATGGCTACACCTTC.

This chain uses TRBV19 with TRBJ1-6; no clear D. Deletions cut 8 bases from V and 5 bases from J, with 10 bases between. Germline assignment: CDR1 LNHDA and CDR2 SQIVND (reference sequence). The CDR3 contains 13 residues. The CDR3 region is CASRRKDNSPLHF. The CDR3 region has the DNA TGTGCCAGTCGTCGCAAGGATAATTCACCCCTCCACTTT.

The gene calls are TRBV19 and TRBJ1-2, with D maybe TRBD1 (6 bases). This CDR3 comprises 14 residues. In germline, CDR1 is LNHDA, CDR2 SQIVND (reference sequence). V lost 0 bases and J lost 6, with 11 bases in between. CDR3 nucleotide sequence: TGTGCCAGTAGTATAGATCACCAGGGGAATGGCTACACCTTC. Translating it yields CASSIDHQGNGYTF.

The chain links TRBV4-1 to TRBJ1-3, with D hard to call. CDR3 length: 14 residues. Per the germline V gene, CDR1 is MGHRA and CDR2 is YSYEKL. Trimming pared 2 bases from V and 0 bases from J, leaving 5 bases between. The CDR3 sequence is CASSQQISGNTIYF. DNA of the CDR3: TGCGCCAGCAGCCAACAGATCTCTGGAAACACCATATATTTT.

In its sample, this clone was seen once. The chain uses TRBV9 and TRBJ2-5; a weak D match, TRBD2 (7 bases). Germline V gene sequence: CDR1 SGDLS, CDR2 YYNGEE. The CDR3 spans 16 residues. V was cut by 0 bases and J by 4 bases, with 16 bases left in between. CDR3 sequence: CASSVEGEGGRETQYF. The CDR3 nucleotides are TGTGCCAGCAGCGTAGAGGGGGAGGGAGGGAGAGAGACCCAGTACTTC.

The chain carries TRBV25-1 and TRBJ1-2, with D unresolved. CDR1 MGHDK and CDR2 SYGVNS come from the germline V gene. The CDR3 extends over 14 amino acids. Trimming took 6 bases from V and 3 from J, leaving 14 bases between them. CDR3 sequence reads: CASRALGDYYGYTF. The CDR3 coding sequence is TGTGCCAGCAGAGCCTTGGGAGACTACTATGGCTACACCTTC.

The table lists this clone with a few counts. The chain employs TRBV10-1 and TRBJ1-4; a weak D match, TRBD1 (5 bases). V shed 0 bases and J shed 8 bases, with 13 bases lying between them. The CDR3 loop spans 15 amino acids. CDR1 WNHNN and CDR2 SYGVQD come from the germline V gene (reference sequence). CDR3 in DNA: TGCGCCAGCAGTGAGTCGCAGGGCGGCCCGGAAAAACTGTTTTTT. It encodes CASSESQGGPEKLFF.

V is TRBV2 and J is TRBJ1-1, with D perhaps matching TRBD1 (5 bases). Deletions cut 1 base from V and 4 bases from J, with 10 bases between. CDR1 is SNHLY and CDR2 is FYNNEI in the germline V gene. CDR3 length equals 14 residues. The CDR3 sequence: CASSEGQRGTEAFF. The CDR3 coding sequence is TGTGCCAGCAGTGAAGGGCAAAGGGGCACTGAAGCTTTCTTT.

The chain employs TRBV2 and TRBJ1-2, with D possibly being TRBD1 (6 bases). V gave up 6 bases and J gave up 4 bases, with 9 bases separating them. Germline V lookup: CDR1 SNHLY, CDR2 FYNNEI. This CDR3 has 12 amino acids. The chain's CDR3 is CASSLDSYGYTF. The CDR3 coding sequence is TGTGCCAGCAGCCTGGACAGCTATGGCTACACCTTC. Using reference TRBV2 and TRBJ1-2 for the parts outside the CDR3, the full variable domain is EPEVTQTPSHQVTQMGQEVILRCVPISNHLYFYWYRQILGQKVEFLVSFYNNEISEKSEIFDDQFSVERPDGSNFTLKIRSTKLEDSAMYFCASSLDSYGYTFGSGTRLTVV.

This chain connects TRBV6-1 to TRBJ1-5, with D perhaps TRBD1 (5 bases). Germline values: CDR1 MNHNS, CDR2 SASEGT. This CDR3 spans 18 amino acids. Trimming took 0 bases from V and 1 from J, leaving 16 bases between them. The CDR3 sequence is CASSEAGVGRGSNQPQHF. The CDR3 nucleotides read TGTGCCAGCAGTGAAGCGGGGGTCGGACGGGGGAGCAATCAGCCCCAGCATTTT.

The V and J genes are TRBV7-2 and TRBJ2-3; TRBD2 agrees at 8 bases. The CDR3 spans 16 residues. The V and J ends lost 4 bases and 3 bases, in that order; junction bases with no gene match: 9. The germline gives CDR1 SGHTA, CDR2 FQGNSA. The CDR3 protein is CASSSPGGVWTDTQYF. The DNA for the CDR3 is TGTGCCAGCAGCTCCCCGGGGGGGGTCTGGACAGATACGCAGTATTTT.

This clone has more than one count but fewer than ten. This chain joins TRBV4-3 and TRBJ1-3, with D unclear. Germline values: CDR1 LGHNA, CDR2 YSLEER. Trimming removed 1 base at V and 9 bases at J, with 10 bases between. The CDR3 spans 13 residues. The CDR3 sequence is CASSQVAGSTIYF. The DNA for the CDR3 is TGCGCCAGCAGCCAAGTGGCCGGGAGCACCATATATTTT.

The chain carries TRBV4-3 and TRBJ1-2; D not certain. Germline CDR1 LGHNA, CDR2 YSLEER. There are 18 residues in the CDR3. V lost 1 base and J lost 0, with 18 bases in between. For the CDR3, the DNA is TGCGCCAGCAGCCAAGCGAGAGGCAGGCTATTAGCTAACTATGGCTACACCTTC. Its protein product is CASSQARGRLLANYGYTF.

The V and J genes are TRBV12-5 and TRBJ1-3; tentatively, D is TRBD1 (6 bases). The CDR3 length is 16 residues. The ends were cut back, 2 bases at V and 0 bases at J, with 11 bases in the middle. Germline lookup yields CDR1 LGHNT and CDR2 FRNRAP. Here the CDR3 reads CASGLRGRGSGNTIYF. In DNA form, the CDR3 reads TGTGCTAGTGGTTTGCGGGGGCGAGGCTCTGGAAACACCATATATTTT.

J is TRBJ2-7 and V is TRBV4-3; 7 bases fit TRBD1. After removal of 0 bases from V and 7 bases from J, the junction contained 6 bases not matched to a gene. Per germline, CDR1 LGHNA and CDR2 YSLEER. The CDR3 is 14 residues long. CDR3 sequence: CASSQDKQGYEQYF. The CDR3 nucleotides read TGCGCCAGCAGCCAAGATAAACAGGGGTATGAGCAGTACTTC.

This CDR3 is CASSVGTSYYNEQFF. The DNA for the CDR3 is TGTGCCAGCAGCGTGGGGACTAGTTATTACAATGAGCAGTTCTTC. This chain joins TRBV9 and TRBJ2-1, with 8 positions matching TRBD2. Germline V gene data show CDR1 as SGDLS and CDR2 as YYNGEE. The V segment lost 2 bases and the J segment 4 bases; nucleotides outside the gene matches: 5. The CDR3 totals 15 residues.

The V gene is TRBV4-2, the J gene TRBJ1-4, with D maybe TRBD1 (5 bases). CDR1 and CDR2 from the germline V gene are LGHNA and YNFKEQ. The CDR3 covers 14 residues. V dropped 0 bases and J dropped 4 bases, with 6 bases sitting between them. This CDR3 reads CASSQEGVNEKLFF. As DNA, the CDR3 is TGTGCCAGCAGCCAAGAAGGGGTTAATGAAAAACTGTTTTTT.

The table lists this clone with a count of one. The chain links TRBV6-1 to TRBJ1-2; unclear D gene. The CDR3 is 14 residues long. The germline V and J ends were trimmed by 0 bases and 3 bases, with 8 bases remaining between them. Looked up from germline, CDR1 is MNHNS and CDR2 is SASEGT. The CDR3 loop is CASSEAPRYYGYTF. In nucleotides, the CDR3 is TGTGCCAGCAGTGAAGCTCCCCGGTACTATGGCTACACCTTC.